This T cell receptor (beta chain) was profiled in a study of chemoradiotherapy in HPV16-positive cancers. General study points: Candidate HPV-specific clones and E7-related TCR motifs grew in tumor during treatment. Only a couple of HPV16-positive patients supplied the functional HPV-specificity definition.

Turning to this clone: Antigen: not known.

The CDR3 covers 15 residues. Looked up from germline, CDR1 is GTSNPN and CDR2 is SVGIG (reference sequence). Trimming stripped 1 base from V and 8 bases from J, with 20 bases between. Using immunoSEQ multiplex PCR, the repertoire was profiled, and TCRdb retains in-frame clones only, with some absent. The sample contains some 11,000 clones, around 70% of which appear only once. The rearrangement uses TRBV30 and TRBJ1-2; D is possibly TRBD1 (6 bases). This sequence was found in a human donor with HPV-associated anogenital cancer. This material was acquired from a patient who underwent chemoradiotherapy. CDR3 loop: CAWSDPTRGSGGYTF. The CDR3 nucleotides read TGTGCCTGGAGTGACCCCACCAGGGGATCGGGAGGCTACACCTTC.